This record covers a single T cell receptor (beta chain). This record belongs to a study of blood T cell repertoires in COVID-19. In the study overall: Collection of acute and convalescent COVID-19 samples took place in the United States, Italy and Spain. From T cells, B-cell-depleted T cells, or PBMCs came the material, which was cDNA or gDNA.

In the source study's methods: Researchers report that nucleated cell counts were estimated from reference gene primer amplification. Profiled with immunoSEQ multiplex PCR; TCRdb holds only in-frame clones, not every one. The DNA was the basis for D and trimming; V, J and clone size are from that table. The sample includes roughly 300,000 clones, roughly 79% of them seen just once. Per the germline V gene, CDR1 is MNHNY and CDR2 is SVGAGI (reference sequence). Trimming took 5 bases from V and 3 from J; bases not matched to a gene: 7. The CDR3 length is 16 residues. The sequenced sample was peripheral blood. This TCR came from a woman aged 55-70 years with active or convalescent COVID-19. This rearrangement joins TRBV6-6 to TRBJ2-7; TRBD2 matches at 13 bases. The CDR3 nucleotides read TGTGCCAGCAGTCCGCGGACTAGCGGGGGTCTCTACGAGCAGTACTTC. It codes for CASSPRTSGGLYEQYF.